The 20 T cell receptor beta chains below come from one sample, sequenced in a study of blood T cell repertoires in COVID-19 (dated by TCRdb to between 2020 and 2021). The library was produced with the immunoSEQ multiplex PCR assay. Imported from immuneACCESS, the table was reduced by TCRdb to in-frame sequences with V and J called. These copies leave out some clones; in studies compared against another copy, an unresolved V gene accounts for under half, and the cause of the remainder is not known. This sample is represented by 270,000 or so clones; 70% to 85% of them were singletons. Of the sample, more than 1.4% falls within the top ten clones. The sequenced material came from peripheral blood. The receptor source for this set is a human donor with COVID-19, enrolled during active disease. The donor label of this sample is uncertain.

The V call is TRBV4-1, the J call TRBJ2-3; 10 bases line up with TRBD2. The V gene's germline CDR1 is MGHRA and CDR2 YSYEKL. The CDR3 consists of 17 residues. V lost 2 bases and J lost 0; bases outside the gene matches: 5. CDR3 loop: CASSQLLAGASTDTQYF. CDR3 DNA sequence: TGCGCCAGCAGCCAACTGCTAGCGGGAGCTAGCACAGATACGCAGTATTTT.

This chain uses TRBV5-6 with TRBJ1-2, with a possible D match to TRBD1 (5 bases). Germline loops: CDR1 SGHDT, CDR2 YYEEEE. The CDR3 loop spans 12 amino acids. V shed 4 bases and J shed 5 bases, with 9 bases lying between them. CDR3 amino acids: CASSARQYGYTF. The CDR3 nucleotides are TGTGCCAGCAGCGCCCGACAGTATGGCTACACCTTC.

This chain joins TRBV5-1 and TRBJ1-1; 9 bases align to TRBD1. The germline V gene encodes CDR1 SGHRS and CDR2 YFSETQ. CDR3 size: 14 residues. The junction had 4 bases not matched to a gene; V was cut back by 4 bases and J by 3 bases. CDR3 region: CASSGGQGYTEAFF. CDR3 coding DNA: TGCGCCAGCAGCGGGGGACAGGGATACACTGAAGCTTTCTTT.

This clone has a single count. V is TRBV9 and J is TRBJ2-7, with 11 bases identical to TRBD1. V trimming: 0 bases; J trimming: 6 bases; junction bases outside the gene matches: 5. The germline gives CDR1 SGDLS, CDR2 YYNGEE. This CDR3 is 15 amino acids long. The CDR3, as DNA: TGTGCCAGCAGCGTAGCTCCCGGGACAGGGGGCGAGCAGTACTTC. Encoded protein: CASSVAPGTGGEQYF.

The V call is TRBV5-4, the J call TRBJ2-3, with D perhaps TRBD1 (6 bases). CDR1 and CDR2 (germline): SGHNT, YYREEE (reference sequence). V was pared by 6 bases and J by 0 bases, with 17 bases between. The CDR3 extends over 16 amino acids. The DNA of the CDR3 is TGTGCCAGCACCATCGACAGGCCAACTAGCACAGATACGCAGTATTTT. This gives the protein CASTIDRPTSTDTQYF.

This chain joins TRBV24-1 and TRBJ1-3; a weak D match, TRBD1 (5 bases). V lost 0 bases and J lost 0, with 11 bases in between. The CDR3 extends over 17 amino acids. CDR1 KGHDR and CDR2 SFDVKD come from the germline V gene. The CDR3, as DNA: TGTGCCACCAGTGATTTGAACAGGTACCTCTCTGGAAACACCATATATTTT. Amino acids: CATSDLNRYLSGNTIYF.

The chain is built from TRBV27 and TRBJ2-1, with 13 bases lining up with TRBD2. This CDR3 has 16 residues. V was clipped by 6 bases and J by 10 bases; unmatched bases: 12. The germline V gene has CDR1 MNHEY and CDR2 SMNVEV (reference sequence). The CDR3, as DNA: TGTGCCAGCAGGGAAACGGGACTAGCGGGAAGGAGGGAGCAGTTCTTC. Translating gives CASRETGLAGRREQFF.

This chain uses TRBV19 with TRBJ1-1, with TRBD1 matching over 8 bases. Germline trimming cut 6 bases from V and 1 base from J; bases unmatched to any gene: 1. Germline V lookup: CDR1 LNHDA, CDR2 SQIVND (reference sequence). The CDR3 sequence is 13 residues long. CDR3 sequence reads: CASSDRGNTEAFF. DNA of the CDR3: TGTGCCAGTAGCGACAGGGGGAACACTGAAGCTTTCTTT. Supplemented by reference TRBV19 and TRBJ1-1, the full variable domain reads DGGITQSPKYLFRKEGQNVTLSCEQNLNHDAMYWYRQDPGQGLRLIYYSQIVNDFQKGDIAEGYSVSREKKESFPLTVTSAQKNPTAFYLCASSDRGNTEAFFGQGTRLTVV.

This chain uses TRBV5-1 with TRBJ1-5; 8 bases match TRBD1. Germline V gene data show CDR1 as SGHRS and CDR2 as YFSETQ. J lost 8 bases, V lost 4 bases, and 8 bases had no gene match. CDR3 length: 14 residues. CDR3: CASSERTGLEPQHF. The CDR3, as DNA: TGCGCCAGCAGCGAGCGGACAGGGTTGGAGCCCCAGCATTTT.

The V call is TRBV4-1, the J call TRBJ1-2; maybe TRBD1 (5 bases). Germline CDR1 is MGHRA and CDR2 is YSYEKL. The CDR3 loop spans 14 amino acids. V was shortened by 3 bases and J by 2 bases, with 10 bases between the two germline ends. CDR3 bases: TGCGCCAGCAGCCAGCAGACAGTGAACTATGGCTACACCTTC. It encodes CASSQQTVNYGYTF.

V and J are TRBV3-1 (or the pseudogene TRBV3-2) and TRBJ1-2; possible D gene TRBD1, 6 bases. The CDR3 is 15 amino acids. Germline CDR1 LGHDT, CDR2 YNNKEL (reference sequence). With 1 base removed from V and 4 bases from J, the gap between germline ends came to 13 bases. The CDR3 DNA is TGTGCCAGCAGCCAAGGTGTTGGGGGCGCCTATGGCTACACCTTC. Protein: CASSQGVGGAYGYTF.

This clone was counted only a few times. The chain employs TRBV11-2 and TRBJ2-5, with D perhaps TRBD1 (6 bases). The length of the CDR3 is 15 residues. Per the germline V gene, CDR1 is SGHAT and CDR2 is FQNNGV. V lost 2 bases to trimming and J lost 2 bases, with 12 bases between them. The CDR3 DNA follows: TGTGCCAGCAGCTTAATGACAGGTTCACAAGAGACCCAGTACTTC. It translates to CASSLMTGSQETQYF.

On this clone itself: In the same sample, other DNA sequences code for this CDR3. The CDR3 sequence is CASSAGGTGELFF. In DNA form, the CDR3 reads TGTGCCAGCAGCGCGGGAGGGACCGGGGAGCTGTTTTTT. This rearrangement joins TRBV2 to TRBJ2-2; TRBD2 matches at 9 bases. CDR1 is SNHLY, CDR2 FYNNEI, per germline. This CDR3 spans 13 amino acids. V lost 6 bases, J lost 5 bases, and 1 base stayed unmatched.

This clone was counted once. As DNA, the CDR3 is TGTGCCAGCAGACAGGAAGGGTCTAGCAATCAGCCCCAGCATTTT. Translation gives CASRQEGSSNQPQHF. This sequence joins TRBV6-5 and TRBJ1-5; possibly TRBD1 for D (5 bases). V gave up 6 bases and J gave up 0 bases, with 12 bases separating them. The CDR3 is made up of 15 amino acids. Per germline, CDR1 MNHEY and CDR2 SVGAGI.

CDR3 DNA: TGTGCCAGCAGCTTGACAGGGGAGAGCTCCTATAATTCACCCCTCCACTTT. It yields the protein CASSLTGESSYNSPLHF. This sequence joins TRBV7-6 and TRBJ1-6; the match to TRBD1 covers 8 bases. Germline loops: CDR1 SGHVS, CDR2 FNYEAQ. The V segment lost 3 bases and the J segment 0 bases; nucleotides outside the gene matches: 4. CDR3 length: 17 residues. The variable domain in full, with the rest retrieved from reference TRBV7-6 and TRBJ1-6, is GAGVSQSPRYKVTKRGQDVALRCDPISGHVSLYWYRQALGQGPEFLTYFNYEAQQDKSGLPNDRFSAERPEGSISTLTIQRTEQRDSAMYRCASSLTGESSYNSPLHFGNGTRLTVT.

CDR3 sequence reads: CASSPTGDISTDTQYF. The DNA for the CDR3 is TGTGCCAGCAGCCCTACAGGGGATATCTCCACAGATACGCAGTATTTT. The chain is built from TRBV5-4 and TRBJ2-3; 7 nucleotides line up with TRBD1. The CDR3 runs to 16 residues. The germline CDR1 and CDR2 sequences are SGHNT and YYREEE (reference sequence). Losses at the gene ends were 4 bases for V and 2 bases for J; bases not matched to a gene: 10.

This clone was counted at least ten times. This sequence joins TRBV5-1 and TRBJ1-2; TRBD1 matches at 8 bases. Germline trimming cut 0 bases from V and 6 bases from J; bases unmatched to any gene: 10. CDR3 size: 16 residues. Germline CDR1 and CDR2: SGHRS and YFSETQ. This chain's CDR3 is CASSLASDREENGYTF. Written as DNA, the CDR3 is TGCGCCAGCAGCTTGGCCTCGGACAGGGAGGAGAATGGCTACACCTTC.

CDR3 loop: CASSLKADRDYGYTF. The CDR3 DNA reads as TGCGCCAGCAGCCTTAAGGCGGACAGGGACTATGGCTACACCTTC. V and J are TRBV4-1 and TRBJ1-2, with 8 positions matching TRBD1. Per germline, CDR1 MGHRA and CDR2 YSYEKL. V lost 4 bases and J lost 3; bases outside the gene matches: 7. CDR3 length equals 15 residues.

V usage is TRBV3-1 (or the pseudogene TRBV3-2) and J usage is TRBJ2-7, with 7 bases lining up with TRBD2. The V gene's germline CDR1 is LGHDT and CDR2 YNNKEL (reference sequence). Germline trimming cut 5 bases from V and 6 bases from J; bases unmatched to any gene: 10. The CDR3 sequence is 14 residues long. The CDR3 sequence is CASSTAGSRAEQYF. In DNA, the CDR3 is TGTGCCAGCAGCACAGCGGGATCCAGGGCCGAGCAGTACTTC.

The chain employs TRBV19 and TRBJ2-3; D gene unclear. Germline CDR1 is LNHDA and CDR2 is SQIVND (reference sequence). V lost 2 bases and J lost 1, with 13 bases in between. The CDR3 length is 16 residues. The CDR3 region has the DNA TGTGCCAGTAGTATACGGTGGAGCGTTGGCACAGATACGCAGTATTTT. It codes for CASSIRWSVGTDTQYF.